This T cell receptor beta chain is from a study of Ad26.COV2.S vaccination and SARS-CoV-2 variants. Study-wide context: It was the COV1001 Ad26.COV2.S trial arm that included the donor. Recipients of Ad26.COV2.S got it intramuscularly, once or twice 56 days apart. Whole-study findings and limits: Possible underestimation of total T cell responses by the TCR breadth and depth analyses was noted.

Sample treatment: 15 to 20 received Ad26.COV2.S at low or high dose, single or two shots; roughly five received placebo; per-sample allocation not given. The samples date from day 63 after the first vaccine or placebo injection. To note about this clone: Its antigen remains unknown.

TCRdb keeps only in-frame clones here, not all; method: immunoSEQ multiplex PCR. The top ten clones hold around 6.4% of a sample with about 350,000 clones, 88% of them seen once. Trimming took 4 bases from V and 5 from J; bases not matched to a gene: 3. Germline V gene sequence: CDR1 MNHEY, CDR2 SMNVEV (reference sequence). The CDR3 loop spans 13 amino acids. The chain recombines TRBV27 with TRBJ2-3; 7 bases fit TRBD1. The clonotype was recovered from a person between 18 and 65 years old who received the Ad26.COV2.S COVID-19 vaccine or a placebo. The input for sequencing was peripheral blood, taken in a trial of Ad26.COV2.S vaccine versus placebo. CDR3 sequence: CASSSQGQDTQYF. CDR3 in DNA: TGTGCCAGCAGTTCACAGGGGCAAGATACGCAGTATTTT.